One sample yielded the 18 T cell receptor beta chains listed below, sequenced in a study of identical twins. From the 5' RACE reads, TCRdb called clonotypes with MiXCR, one entry per CDR3 protein. The table lists about 210,000 distinct CDR3 sequences, over 8% of them singletons. The sequencing sample was made of memory (CD45RO+) T cells sorted from blood. These receptors were obtained from a woman between 18 and 30 years old in good health.

This chain connects TRBV18 to TRBJ2-1, with TRBD1 identical over 9 bases. V gave up 8 bases and J gave up 5 bases; unmatched junction bases: 13. This CDR3 region has 16 residues. CDR1 is KGHSH, CDR2 LQKENI, per germline. In DNA form, the CDR3 reads TGTGCCAGCGCCCCCTCCGGGGGGACAGGGAACAATGAGCAGTTCTTC. Protein sequence: CASAPSGGTGNNEQFF.

In its sample, this clonotype was seen many times. This chain joins TRBV5-1 and TRBJ2-3; tentatively, D is TRBD2 (6 bases). Germline CDR1 is SGHRS and CDR2 is YFSETQ. Deletions cut 3 bases from V and 4 bases from J, with 12 bases between. The CDR3 length is 14 residues. CDR3 nucleotide sequence: TGCGCCAGCAGCTGGGCCCGGGACTCAGATACGCAGTATTTT. Its protein product is CASSWARDSDTQYF. The variable domain in full, completed from reference TRBV5-1 and TRBJ2-3, reads KAGVTQTPRYLIKTRGQQVTLSCSPISGHRSVSWYQQTPGQGLQFLFEYFSETQRNKGNFPGRFSGRQFSNSRSEMNVSTLELGDSALYLCASSWARDSDTQYFGPGTRLTVL.

This clonotype was seen many times. The rearrangement joins TRBV29-1 to TRBJ1-1; D is unclear. The CDR3 totals 11 residues. Looked up from germline, CDR1 is SQVTM and CDR2 is ANQGSEA. Trimming pared 5 bases from V and 0 bases from J, leaving 4 bases between. The CDR3 here is CSVLLNTEAFF. The CDR3 region has the DNA TGCAGCGTTCTTTTGAACACTGAAGCTTTCTTT.

This clonotype has ten or more counts. V and J are TRBV10-2 and TRBJ1-1; maybe TRBD1 (6 bases). This CDR3 spans 14 amino acids. Per germline, CDR1 WSHSY and CDR2 SAAADI. Trimming cost V 6 bases and J 0 bases, with 11 bases left between them. CDR3 sequence (DNA): TGCGCCAGCAGCGTGACAGGCATGAACACTGAAGCTTTCTTT. It is translated as CASSVTGMNTEAFF.

This clonotype showed up just a few times. V is TRBV5-1 and J is TRBJ2-5; D unclear. The V end lost 1 base, the J end lost 5 bases, and 12 bases lay between the germline ends. This CDR3 has 14 amino acids. CDR1 SGHRS and CDR2 YFSETQ come from the germline V gene. CDR3 nucleotides: TGCGCCAGCAGCTTGCGAAGTAGCCGGGAGACCCAGTACTTC. Amino acids: CASSLRSSRETQYF. Drawing the rest from reference TRBV5-1 and TRBJ2-5, the complete variable domain is KAGVTQTPRYLIKTRGQQVTLSCSPISGHRSVSWYQQTPGQGLQFLFEYFSETQRNKGNFPGRFSGRQFSNSRSEMNVSTLELGDSALYLCASSLRSSRETQYFGPGTRLLVL.

This clonotype showed up many times. The genes are TRBV7-2 and TRBJ1-2; 8 bases are a match to TRBD1. This CDR3 has 15 amino acids. Germline V gene sequence: CDR1 SGHTA, CDR2 FQGNSA. Trimming cost V 5 bases and J 4 bases; bases outside gene matches: 9. This CDR3 is CASSVTGGGFYGYTF. Written as DNA, the CDR3 is TGTGCCAGCAGCGTTACAGGGGGGGGTTTCTATGGCTACACCTTC.

The table lists this clonotype with a few counts. V usage is TRBV6-2 or TRBV6-3 and J usage is TRBJ2-5, with no clear D. Per the germline V gene, CDR1 is MNHEY and CDR2 is SVGEGT. Trimming pared 6 bases from V and 4 bases from J, leaving 12 bases between. There are 13 residues in the CDR3. The CDR3 protein is CASRGTRGETQYF. CDR3 nucleotides: TGTGCCAGCAGGGGAACAAGAGGAGAGACCCAGTACTTC.

This clonotype was picked up a small number of times. The CDR3, as DNA: TGCAGTGCCCGGGACCTTTTGGGGAATGAGCAGTTCTTC. Encoded protein: CSARDLLGNEQFF. The rearrangement uses TRBV20-1 and TRBJ2-1; D may match TRBD1 or TRBD2 (5 bases each). Germline V gene data show CDR1 as DFQATT and CDR2 as SNEGSKA (reference sequence). CDR3 length: 13 residues. With 6 bases removed from V and 7 bases from J, the gap between germline ends came to 16 bases.

The gene calls are TRBV25-1 and TRBJ2-3; D unresolved. CDR1 MGHDK and CDR2 SYGVNS come from the germline V gene. CDR3 length: 16 residues. Trimming took 2 bases from V and 3 from J, leaving 15 bases between them. The chain's CDR3 is CASSEAVGRPTDTQYF. CDR3 sequence (DNA): TGTGCCAGCAGTGAAGCGGTGGGCAGGCCGACAGATACGCAGTATTTT. The variable domain in full, with the rest retrieved from reference TRBV25-1 and TRBJ2-3, is EADIYQTPRYLVIGTGKKITLECSQTMGHDKMYWYQQDPGMELHLIHYSYGVNSTEKGDLSSESTVSRIRTEHFPLTLESARPSHTSQYLCASSEAVGRPTDTQYFGPGTRLTVL.

J is TRBJ2-2 and V is TRBV7-9; D is undetermined. The CDR3 loop spans 14 amino acids. V was pared by 5 bases and J by 2 bases, with 9 bases between. Germline V CDR1 and CDR2: SEHNR, FQNEAQ (reference sequence). The CDR3 protein is CASSRPYNTGELFF. DNA for the CDR3: TGTGCCAGCAGCCGACCTTATAACACCGGGGAGCTGTTTTTT.

V usage is TRBV5-1 and J usage is TRBJ2-1, with TRBD2 identical over 9 bases. J was trimmed by 6 bases and V by 4 bases; bases with no gene match: 14. Germline loops: CDR1 SGHRS, CDR2 YFSETQ. This CDR3 contains 17 residues. CDR3 sequence (DNA): TGCGCCAGCAGCCCCGTGGCTAGCGGGGCTAGCCCCAATGAGCAGTTCTTC. It codes for CASSPVASGASPNEQFF.

This clonotype was seen a few times. The CDR3 reads CASSPGPGGSEAFF. CDR3 DNA sequence: TGTGCCAGCTCACCGGGTCCAGGGGGCTCTGAAGCTTTCTTT. The chain uses TRBV18 and TRBJ1-1, with 8 positions matching TRBD1. The CDR3 contains 14 residues. Germline V CDR1 and CDR2: KGHSH, LQKENI. The V segment lost 3 bases and the J segment 6 bases; nucleotides outside the gene matches: 6.

The V gene is TRBV10-2, the J gene TRBJ1-1; TRBD1 might be the D (5 bases). Looked up from germline, CDR1 is WSHSY and CDR2 is SAAADI. V shed 0 bases and J shed 11 bases, with 13 bases lying between them. This CDR3 is 13 amino acids long. In DNA, the CDR3 is TGCGCCAGCAGTGAGTCGGCACAGGATCGGGCTTTCTTT. Its translation: CASSESAQDRAFF.

There are many counts of this clonotype. The rearrangement joins TRBV2 to TRBJ2-3, with D possibly TRBD1 on 5 matching bases. Germline lookup yields CDR1 SNHLY and CDR2 FYNNEI. Deletions cut 6 bases from V and 4 bases from J, with 14 bases between. The CDR3 sequence is 14 residues long. The CDR3 DNA reads as TGTGCCAGCAGCAAGACAGCCCGCCCAGATACGCAGTATTTT. Translating gives CASSKTARPDTQYF.

There are many counts of this clonotype. The rearrangement links TRBV5-1 to TRBJ2-1, with TRBD1 matching 7 bases. V trimming: 0 bases; J trimming: 6 bases; junction bases outside the gene matches: 3. The CDR3 runs 14 residues. Germline CDR1 is SGHRS and CDR2 is YFSETQ. The CDR3 spells CASSLDRGRNEQFF. The CDR3 DNA sequence: TGCGCCAGCAGCTTGGACAGGGGACGCAATGAGCAGTTCTTC.

This clonotype was seen many times. This CDR3 is CASGGSTDTQYF. CDR3 DNA sequence: TGTGCCAGCGGGGGGTCCACAGATACGCAGTATTTT. This chain connects TRBV12-3 or TRBV12-4 to TRBJ2-3; weak D call: TRBD2 (6 bases). This CDR3 contains 12 residues. V was pared by 8 bases and J by 2 bases, with 8 bases between.

The chain couples TRBV20-1 to TRBJ2-5, with D perhaps matching TRBD2 (7 bases). Germline V gene sequence: CDR1 DFQATT, CDR2 SNEGSKA (reference sequence). This CDR3 spans 15 amino acids. The germline V and J ends were trimmed by 6 bases and 3 bases, with 20 bases remaining between them. CDR3 DNA: TGCAGTGCCCCCCCGGGGGGCGTGGATAAAGAGACCCAGTACTTC. Protein: CSAPPGGVDKETQYF.

This clonotype has only one observation. The chain recombines TRBV11-2 with TRBJ2-7; 8 bases match TRBD1. The germline V gene has CDR1 SGHAT and CDR2 FQNNGV. The CDR3 length is 14 residues. J gave up 6 bases and V 6 bases, and 10 bases lay outside the gene matches. The chain's CDR3 is CASSQRTGLSEQYF. The CDR3 nucleotides read TGTGCCAGCAGTCAGAGGACAGGGTTGAGCGAGCAGTACTTC.